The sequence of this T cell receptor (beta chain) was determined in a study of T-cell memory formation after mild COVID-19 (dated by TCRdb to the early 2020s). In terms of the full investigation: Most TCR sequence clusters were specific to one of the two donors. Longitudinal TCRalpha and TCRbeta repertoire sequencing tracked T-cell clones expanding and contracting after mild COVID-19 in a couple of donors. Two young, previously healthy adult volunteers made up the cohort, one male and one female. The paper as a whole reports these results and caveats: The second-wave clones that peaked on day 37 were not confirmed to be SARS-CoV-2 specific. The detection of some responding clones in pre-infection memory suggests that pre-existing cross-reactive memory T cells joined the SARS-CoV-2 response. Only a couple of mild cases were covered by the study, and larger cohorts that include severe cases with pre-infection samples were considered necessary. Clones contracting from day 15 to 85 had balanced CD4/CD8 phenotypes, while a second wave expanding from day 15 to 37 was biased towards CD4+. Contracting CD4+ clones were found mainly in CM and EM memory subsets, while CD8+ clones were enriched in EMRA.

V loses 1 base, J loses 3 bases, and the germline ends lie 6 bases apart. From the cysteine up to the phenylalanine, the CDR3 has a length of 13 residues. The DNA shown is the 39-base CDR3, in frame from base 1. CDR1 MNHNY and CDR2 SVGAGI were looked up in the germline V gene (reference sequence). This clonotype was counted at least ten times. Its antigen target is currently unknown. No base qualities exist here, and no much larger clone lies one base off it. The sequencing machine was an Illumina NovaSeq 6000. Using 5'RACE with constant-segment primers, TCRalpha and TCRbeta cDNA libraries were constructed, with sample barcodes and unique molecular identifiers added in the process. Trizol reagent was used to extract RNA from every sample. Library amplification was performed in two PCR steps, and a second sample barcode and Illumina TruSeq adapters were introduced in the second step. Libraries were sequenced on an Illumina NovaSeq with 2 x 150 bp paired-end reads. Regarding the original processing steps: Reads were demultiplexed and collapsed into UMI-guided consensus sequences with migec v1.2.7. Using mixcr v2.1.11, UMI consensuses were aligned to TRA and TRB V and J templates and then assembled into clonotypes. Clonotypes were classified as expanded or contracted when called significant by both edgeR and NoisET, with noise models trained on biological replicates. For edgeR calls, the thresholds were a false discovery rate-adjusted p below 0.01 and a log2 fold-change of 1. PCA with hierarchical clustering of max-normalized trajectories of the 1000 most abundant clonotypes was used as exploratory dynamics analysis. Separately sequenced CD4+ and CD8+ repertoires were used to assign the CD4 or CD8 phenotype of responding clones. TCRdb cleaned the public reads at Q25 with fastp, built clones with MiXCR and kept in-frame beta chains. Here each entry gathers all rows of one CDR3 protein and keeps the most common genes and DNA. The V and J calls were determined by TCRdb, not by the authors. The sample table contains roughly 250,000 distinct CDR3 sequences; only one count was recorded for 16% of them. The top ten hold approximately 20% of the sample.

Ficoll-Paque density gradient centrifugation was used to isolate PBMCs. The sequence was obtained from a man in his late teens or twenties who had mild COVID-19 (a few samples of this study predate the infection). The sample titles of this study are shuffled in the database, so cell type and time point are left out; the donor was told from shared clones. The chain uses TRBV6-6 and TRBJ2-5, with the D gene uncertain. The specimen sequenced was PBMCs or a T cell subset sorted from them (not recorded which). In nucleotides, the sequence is TGTGCCAGCAGTTACTGGACCGAAGAGACCCAGTACTTC. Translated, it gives CASSYWTEETQYF.